This T cell receptor beta chain was captured by sequencing in a study of blood T cell repertoires in COVID-19. Background on the study: COVID-19 samples from acute and convalescent phases originated in the United States, Italy and Spain.

How the authors handled the data: Amplified reference gene primers provided the basis for estimating nucleated cell counts. Only in-frame clones appear in the TCRdb table, and some are missing; sequencing was by immunoSEQ multiplex PCR. V and J calls and clone size are given by that table; D and trimming were obtained from the DNA. Of around 200,000 clones in the sample, approximately 80% are singletons; the top ten hold 5.5% to 8%. During active infection, Seattle patients enrolled and were then monitored through disease. This CDR3 region has 18 residues. From germline, CDR1 is WNHNN and CDR2 SYGVQD (reference sequence). The germline V and J ends were trimmed by 5 bases and 2 bases, with 25 bases remaining between them.

The chain couples TRBV10-1 to TRBJ2-7; TRBD1 might be the D (5 bases). Sequenced material: peripheral blood. The sequence came from a woman aged 40 to 50 with COVID-19, enrolled during active disease. The CDR3 protein is CASSSERRQNPPPYEQYF. Written as DNA, the CDR3 is TGCGCCAGCAGTTCAGAGAGAAGACAGAACCCTCCCCCCTACGAGCAGTACTTC.